The 21 T cell receptor beta chains listed next were all sequenced from one sample in a study of shared clonotypes between healthy human individuals. Assay used: immunoSEQ multiplex PCR; TCRdb lists only in-frame clones, some missing. The data hold hundreds of thousands of clones, with roughly 94% observed a single time. Terminally differentiated effector memory CD45RA+ cells were excluded by CCR7 positive selection of CD45RO-negative cells. Sequencing was performed on naive CD8+ T cells sorted from blood. The source is a man between 25 and 39 years old in good health.

The chain carries TRBV7-2 and TRBJ2-3; D not resolved. The germline gives CDR1 SGHTA, CDR2 FQGNSA. Trimming removed 6 bases at V and 1 base at J, with 8 bases between. The CDR3 totals 13 residues. The CDR3 loop reads CASSYLRTDTQYF. CDR3 nucleotides: TGTGCCAGCAGTTACCTCCGCACAGATACGCAGTATTTT.

With regard to this clone: Other DNA sequences in this sample translate to the same CDR3. This chain joins TRBV28 and TRBJ2-1; 10 positions match TRBD2. After removal of 2 bases from V and 3 bases from J, the junction contained 1 base not matched to a gene. This CDR3 is built from 15 residues. The germline CDR1 and CDR2 sequences are MDHEN and SYDVKM. The CDR3 spells CASSLGLADYNEQFF. Here the CDR3 DNA reads TGTGCCAGCAGTTTAGGACTAGCGGACTACAATGAGCAGTTCTTC.

Notes on this clone: The junction differs from germline at one of its ends, possibly a read error. The chain links TRBV28 to TRBJ2-7; 9 bases align to TRBD1. The CDR3 consists of 16 residues. The V gene's germline CDR1 is MDHEN and CDR2 SYDVKM. The chain's CDR3 is CASTLAFRDREGEQYF. CDR3 in DNA: TGTGCCAGCACTTTAGCTTTCCGGGACAGGGAAGGCGAGCAGTACTTC.

This chain links TRBV5-1 with TRBJ2-7; 11 bases align to TRBD1. Germline values: CDR1 SGHRS, CDR2 YFSETQ. Germline trimming cut 4 bases from V and 0 bases from J; bases unmatched to any gene: 6. The CDR3 has 16 residues. CDR3 loop: CASSRGQGVFSYEQYF. As DNA, the CDR3 is TGCGCCAGCAGCAGGGGACAGGGGGTTTTCTCCTACGAGCAGTACTTC.

This chain's CDR3 is CASSLQGGQETQYF. The CDR3 DNA is TGTGCCAGCAGCTTACAGGGAGGCCAAGAGACCCAGTACTTC. This rearrangement joins TRBV7-3 to TRBJ2-5; D is possibly TRBD2 (6 bases). Trimming took off 2 bases at V and 1 base at J, with 8 bases between the two ends. Germline V gene lookup returns CDR1 SGHTA and CDR2 FQGTGA. This CDR3 contains 14 residues.

V is TRBV28 and J is TRBJ2-7; 7 nucleotides match TRBD1. The CDR3 has 18 residues. V gave up 4 bases and J gave up 5 bases; unmatched junction bases: 20. From germline, CDR1 is MDHEN and CDR2 SYDVKM. This CDR3 is CASSSTLLRQGRTHEQYF. In DNA form, the CDR3 reads TGTGCCAGCAGTTCCACCCTACTTCGACAGGGTCGAACCCACGAGCAGTACTTC.

The V gene is TRBV4-1, the J gene TRBJ2-2; tentatively, D is TRBD2 (5 bases). Trimming shortened V by 3 bases and J by 0 bases, and 8 bases separated the two germline ends. The length of the CDR3 is 15 residues. Germline CDR1 and CDR2: MGHRA and YSYEKL. CDR3: CASSHLGANTGELFF. The DNA of the CDR3 is TGCGCCAGCAGCCATCTGGGAGCGAACACCGGGGAGCTGTTTTTT.

The V call is TRBV2, the J call TRBJ2-6, with unresolved D. CDR1 SNHLY and CDR2 FYNNEI come from the germline V gene. V was shortened by 4 bases and J by 2 bases, with 12 bases between the two germline ends. This CDR3 spans 16 amino acids. CDR3 amino acids: CASSVGWVTGANVLTF. CDR3 sequence (DNA): TGTGCCAGCAGTGTAGGATGGGTAACTGGGGCCAACGTCCTGACTTTC.

The rearrangement uses TRBV7-9 and TRBJ1-4; a weak D match, TRBD1 (6 bases). Germline V gene sequence: CDR1 SEHNR, CDR2 FQNEAQ (reference sequence). The V gene lost 5 bases and the J gene lost 6 bases, with 16 bases spanning the gap. The length of the CDR3 is 15 residues. For the CDR3, the DNA is TGTGCCAGCAGCAATCTGGGGGGCCGGGATGAAAAACTGTTTTTT. The encoded protein is CASSNLGGRDEKLFF.

The chain's CDR3 is CASSYIDAASGPQETQYF. DNA of the CDR3: TGTGCCAGCAGTTATATTGACGCCGCTAGCGGGCCTCAAGAGACCCAGTACTTC. This chain connects TRBV27 to TRBJ2-5; 8 bases agree with TRBD2. The germline V gene has CDR1 MNHEY and CDR2 SMNVEV (reference sequence). CDR3 size: 18 residues. V gave up 4 bases and J gave up 2 bases; unmatched junction bases: 15.

This chain links TRBV29-1 with TRBJ1-1; D is ambiguous. Trimming pared 4 bases from V and 3 bases from J, leaving 9 bases between. Germline V lookup: CDR1 SQVTM, CDR2 ANQGSEA. The CDR3 totals 12 residues. CDR3 region: CSVGLRYTEAFF. CDR3 coding DNA: TGCAGCGTTGGGCTCCGATACACTGAAGCTTTCTTT. Complete variable domain (other parts from reference TRBV29-1 and TRBJ1-1): SAVISQKPSRDICQRGTSLTIQCQVDSQVTMMFWYRQQPGQSLTLIATANQGSEATYESGFVIDKFPISRPNLTFSTLTVSNMSPEDSSIYLCSVGLRYTEAFFGQGTRLTVV.

The chain links TRBV7-9 to TRBJ2-1; 11 bases are a match to TRBD2. V was clipped by 3 bases and J by 4 bases; unmatched bases: 5. Per the germline V gene, CDR1 is SEHNR and CDR2 is FQNEAQ (reference sequence). The CDR3 is 16 residues long. Written as DNA, the CDR3 is TGTGCCAGCAGCTTTTTCCCTAGCGGGAGGTACAATGAGCAGTTCTTC. Its translation is CASSFFPSGRYNEQFF.

Only one count was recorded for this clone. This chain connects TRBV27 to TRBJ2-2; no clear D gene. CDR3 length: 14 residues. V was shortened by 2 bases and J by 4 bases, with 8 bases between the two germline ends. Germline V lookup: CDR1 MNHEY, CDR2 SMNVEV (reference sequence). CDR3 sequence (DNA): TGTGCCAGCAGTTTAGATACAGTCACCGGGGAGCTGTTTTTT. Translated: CASSLDTVTGELFF.

The DNA of the CDR3 is TGTGCCAGTGGGAGGAGCGGGAGCTCCTACGAGCAGTACTTC. As protein: CASGRSGSSYEQYF. The J gene is TRBJ2-7, the V gene TRBV5-6; TRBD2 matches at 8 bases. The V gene end was trimmed by 8 bases and the J gene end by 0 bases; junction bases not matched to a gene: 7. Germline loops: CDR1 SGHDT, CDR2 YYEEEE. There are 14 residues in the CDR3. Combining the CDR3 with reference TRBV5-6 and TRBJ2-7 gives the whole variable domain DAGVTQSPTHLIKTRGQQVTLRCSPKSGHDTVSWYQQALGQGPQFIFQYYEEEERQRGNFPDRFSGHQFPNYSSELNVNALLLGDSALYLCASGRSGSSYEQYFGPGTRLTVT.

The rearrangement links TRBV2 to TRBJ2-7; D unresolved. Germline-derived CDR1 and CDR2 are SNHLY and FYNNEI. V was trimmed by 3 bases and J by 0 bases, leaving 12 bases between them. The CDR3 is 15 amino acids. CDR3 region: CASSDLAESSYEQYF. The CDR3 nucleotides read TGTGCCAGCAGTGATCTGGCCGAAAGCTCCTACGAGCAGTACTTC. The entire variable domain, with the rest obtained from reference TRBV2 and TRBJ2-7, is as follows: EPEVTQTPSHQVTQMGQEVILRCVPISNHLYFYWYRQILGQKVEFLVSFYNNEISEKSEIFDDQFSVERPDGSNFTLKIRSTKLEDSAMYFCASSDLAESSYEQYFGPGTRLTVT.

With respect to this clone: Other DNA sequences in this specimen translate into the identical CDR3. The genes are TRBV27 and TRBJ1-1; D gene uncertain. The germline V and J ends were trimmed by 0 bases and 5 bases, with 10 bases remaining between them. This CDR3 region has 14 residues. Per germline, CDR1 MNHEY and CDR2 SMNVEV (reference sequence). CDR3 residues: CASSLSGLGTEAFF. The CDR3 DNA follows: TGTGCCAGCAGTTTATCGGGCCTTGGGACTGAAGCTTTCTTT.

The V and J genes are TRBV6-5 and TRBJ2-7, with D perhaps TRBD1 or TRBD2 (5 bases each). Germline V gives CDR1 MNHEY, CDR2 SVGAGI. This CDR3 is built from 15 residues. Trimming took off 2 bases at V and 2 bases at J, with 13 bases between the two ends. CDR3 sequence reads: CASSYGGLGTYEQYF. The CDR3 DNA is TGTGCCAGCAGTTACGGGGGTTTAGGGACCTACGAGCAGTACTTC.

The chain carries TRBV9 and TRBJ2-5; D is possibly TRBD1 or TRBD2 (6 bases each). Trimming shortened V by 3 bases and J by 0 bases, and 18 bases separated the two germline ends. CDR1 is SGDLS and CDR2 is YYNGEE in the germline V gene. CDR3 length equals 17 residues. CDR3 protein: CASSAGVGRGHQETQYF. The CDR3 DNA is TGTGCCAGCAGCGCGGGGGTGGGCAGGGGTCACCAAGAGACCCAGTACTTC. The full variable domain, with the rest looked up from reference TRBV9 and TRBJ2-5, is DSGVTQTPKHLITATGQRVTLRCSPRSGDLSVYWYQQSLDQGLQFLIQYYNGEERAKGNILERFSAQQFPDLHSELNLSSLELGDSALYFCASSAGVGRGHQETQYFGPGTRLLVL.

The chain's CDR3 is CASSEGTIYEQYF. CDR3 DNA sequence: TGCGCCAGCAGTGAGGGGACAATCTACGAGCAGTACTTC. The chain recombines TRBV10-1 with TRBJ2-7; TRBD1 is a possible D gene (6 bases). The length of the CDR3 is 13 residues. Germline assignment: CDR1 WNHNN and CDR2 SYGVQD (reference sequence). V lost 2 bases and J lost 3, with 8 bases in between.

The chain employs TRBV5-6 and TRBJ2-2, with a tentative D call TRBD1 (6 bases). CDR1 is SGHDT, CDR2 YYEEEE, per germline. The CDR3 is made up of 17 amino acids. The V end was cut by 0 bases, the J end by 1 base, with 13 bases between. The CDR3 nucleotides are TGTGCCAGCAGCTTGGTTTTGGACAGAAAGAACACCGGGGAGCTGTTTTTT. Translation gives CASSLVLDRKNTGELFF. Drawing the rest from reference TRBV5-6 and TRBJ2-2, the complete variable domain is DAGVTQSPTHLIKTRGQQVTLRCSPKSGHDTVSWYQQALGQGPQFIFQYYEEEERQRGNFPDRFSGHQFPNYSSELNVNALLLGDSALYLCASSLVLDRKNTGELFFGEGSRLTVL.

The gene calls are TRBV20-1 and TRBJ2-1; the D gene is possibly TRBD1 (6 bases). The CDR3 length is 11 residues. Between the trimmed V and J ends, which lost 6 bases and 9 bases, there was a span of 12 bases. The germline V gene has CDR1 DFQATT and CDR2 SNEGSKA (reference sequence). CDR3 DNA: TGCAGTGCACCACAGGGTGGTGAGCAGTTCTTC. Translation gives CSAPQGGEQFF.